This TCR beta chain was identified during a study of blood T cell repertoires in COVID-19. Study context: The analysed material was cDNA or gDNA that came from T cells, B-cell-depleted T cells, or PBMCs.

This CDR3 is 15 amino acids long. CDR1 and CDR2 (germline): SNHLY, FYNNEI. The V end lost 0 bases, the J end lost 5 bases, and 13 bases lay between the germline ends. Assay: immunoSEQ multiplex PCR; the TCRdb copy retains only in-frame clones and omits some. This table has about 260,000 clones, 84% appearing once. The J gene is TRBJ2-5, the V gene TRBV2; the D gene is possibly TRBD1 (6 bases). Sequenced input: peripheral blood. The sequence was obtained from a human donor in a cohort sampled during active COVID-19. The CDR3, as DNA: TGTGCCAGCAGTGAAGCGCAAGGGGGTAGGGAGACCCAGTACTTC. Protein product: CASSEAQGGRETQYF.